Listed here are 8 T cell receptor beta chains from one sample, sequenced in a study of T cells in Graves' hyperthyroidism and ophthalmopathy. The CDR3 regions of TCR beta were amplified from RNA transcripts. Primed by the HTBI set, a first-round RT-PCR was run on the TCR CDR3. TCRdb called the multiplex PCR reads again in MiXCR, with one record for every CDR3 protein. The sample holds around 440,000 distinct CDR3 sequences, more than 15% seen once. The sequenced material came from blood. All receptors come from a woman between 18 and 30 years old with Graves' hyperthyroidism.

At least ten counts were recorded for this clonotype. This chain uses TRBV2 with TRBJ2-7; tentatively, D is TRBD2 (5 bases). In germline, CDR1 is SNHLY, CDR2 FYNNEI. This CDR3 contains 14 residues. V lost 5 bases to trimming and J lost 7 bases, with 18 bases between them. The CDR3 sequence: CASSPGLRSGEQYF. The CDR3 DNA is TGTGCCAGCAGTCCCGGACTGCGTTCGGGGGAGCAGTACTTC.

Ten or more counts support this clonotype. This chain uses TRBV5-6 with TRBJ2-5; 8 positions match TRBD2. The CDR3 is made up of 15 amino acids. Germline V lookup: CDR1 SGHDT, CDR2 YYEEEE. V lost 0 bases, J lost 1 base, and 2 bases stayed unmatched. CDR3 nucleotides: TGTGCCAGCAGCTTGGAACGGGGGGGCCAAGAGACCCAGTACTTC. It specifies CASSLERGGQETQYF.

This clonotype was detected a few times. The CDR3 here is CASSLWAGTEAFF. CDR3 DNA: TGTGCCAGCAGTTTATGGGCAGGGACTGAAGCTTTCTTT. This chain uses TRBV27 with TRBJ1-1; D possibly corresponds to TRBD1 (5 bases). Between the trimmed V and J ends, which lost 1 base and 5 bases, there was a span of 8 bases. Germline V gives CDR1 MNHEY, CDR2 SMNVEV (reference sequence). This CDR3 is built from 13 residues.

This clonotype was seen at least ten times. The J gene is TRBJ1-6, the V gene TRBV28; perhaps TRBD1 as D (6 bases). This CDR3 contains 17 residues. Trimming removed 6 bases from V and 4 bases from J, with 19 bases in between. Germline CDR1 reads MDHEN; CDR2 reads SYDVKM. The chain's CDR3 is CASRVLRTATYNSPLHF. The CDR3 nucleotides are TGTGCCAGCAGGGTATTAAGGACAGCAACATATAATTCACCCCTCCACTTT.

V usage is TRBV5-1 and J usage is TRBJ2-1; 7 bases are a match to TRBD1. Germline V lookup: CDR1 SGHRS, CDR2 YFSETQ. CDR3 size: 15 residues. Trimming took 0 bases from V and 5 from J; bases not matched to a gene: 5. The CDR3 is CASSLAPDRDNEQFF. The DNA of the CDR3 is TGCGCCAGCAGCTTGGCCCCAGACAGGGACAATGAGCAGTTCTTC.

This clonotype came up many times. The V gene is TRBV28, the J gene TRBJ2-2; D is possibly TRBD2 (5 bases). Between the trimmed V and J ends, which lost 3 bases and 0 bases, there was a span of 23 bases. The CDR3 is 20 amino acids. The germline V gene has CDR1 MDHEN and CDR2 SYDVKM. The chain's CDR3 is CASSFDNLIGVPANTGELFF. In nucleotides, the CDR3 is TGTGCCAGCAGTTTCGACAATTTAATCGGGGTACCCGCGAACACCGGGGAGCTGTTTTTT.

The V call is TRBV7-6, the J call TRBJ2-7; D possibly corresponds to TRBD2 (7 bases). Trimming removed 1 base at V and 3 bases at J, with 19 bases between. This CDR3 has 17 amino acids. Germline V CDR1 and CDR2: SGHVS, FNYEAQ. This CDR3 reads CASSLDEGGDSFYEQYF. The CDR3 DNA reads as TGTGCCAGCAGCTTAGATGAAGGGGGGGATAGTTTCTACGAGCAGTACTTC.

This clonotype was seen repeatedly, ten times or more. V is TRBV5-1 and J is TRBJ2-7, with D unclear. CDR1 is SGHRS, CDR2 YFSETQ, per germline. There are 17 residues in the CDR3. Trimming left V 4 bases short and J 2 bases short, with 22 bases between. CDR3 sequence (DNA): TGCGCCAGCAGCCTGGACCTGGGTCCCGGCGTGCCCTACGAGCAGTACTTC. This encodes CASSLDLGPGVPYEQYF.